This TCR beta chain stems from a study of shared clonotypes between healthy human individuals. Study background: The study drew on a couple of women and a few men aged 18 to 49 as donors. Overall study results and limits: With a few donors compared, 4.5% to 6.5% of naive CD4 clonotypes were shared. Despite large depth, sorted-subset datasets appeared incompletely sequenced.

Points on this clone: Antigen unknown.

Germline assignment: CDR1 SGHNT and CDR2 YENEEA. The CDR3 is made up of 15 amino acids. The J segment lost 6 bases and the V segment lost 5 bases, leaving 8 bases of the junction unmatched. Profiling relied on immunoSEQ multiplex PCR, and the TCRdb table lists in-frame clones only, not all of them. The sample records some 2,100,000 clones, almost 96% being singletons. This chain uses TRBV11-3 with TRBJ2-3; 10 bases map to TRBD2. Sequenced input: naive CD4+ T cells sorted from blood. Subset in this sample: CD45RA+ positively selected. The source is a man younger than 35 in good health. CDR3: CASSTRGTSADTQYF. In nucleotides, the CDR3 is TGTGCCAGCAGCACTCGCGGGACTAGCGCGGATACGCAGTATTTT.